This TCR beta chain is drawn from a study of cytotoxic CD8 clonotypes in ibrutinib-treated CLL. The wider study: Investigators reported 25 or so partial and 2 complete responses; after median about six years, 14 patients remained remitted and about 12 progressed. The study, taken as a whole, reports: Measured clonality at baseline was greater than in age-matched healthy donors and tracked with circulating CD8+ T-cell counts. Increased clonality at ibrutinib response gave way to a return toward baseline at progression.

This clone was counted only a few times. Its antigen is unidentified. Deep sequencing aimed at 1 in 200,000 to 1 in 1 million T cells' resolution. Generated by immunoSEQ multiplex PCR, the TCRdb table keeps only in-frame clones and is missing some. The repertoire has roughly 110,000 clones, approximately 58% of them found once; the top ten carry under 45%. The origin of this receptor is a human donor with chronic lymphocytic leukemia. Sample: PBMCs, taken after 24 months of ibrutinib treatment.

The CDR3 reads CASSSRSGHHQETQYF. CDR3 bases: TGTGCCAGCAGCTCCCGGTCGGGACACCACCAAGAGACCCAGTACTTC. This rearrangement joins TRBV11-3 to TRBJ2-5, with a tentative D call TRBD1 (6 bases). Germline V gene data show CDR1 as SGHNT and CDR2 as YENEEA. The CDR3 is 16 residues long. V lost 4 bases and J lost 0, with 15 bases in between.